This T cell receptor (beta chain) derives from a study of T cell repertoires in cytomegalovirus infection. About the research overall: Matching HLA type, along with CMV infection, was indicated by public TCR beta signatures.

Whole-study findings and limits: Carriage of CMV together with the relevant HLA was identifiable through cumulative public TCR beta family frequency. Within the response measured ex vivo, HLA-C-restricted CMV-specific TCR beta clonotypes were dominant.

This CDR3 spans 15 amino acids. Per germline, CDR1 SGHVS and CDR2 FQNEAQ. Between the trimmed V and J ends, which lost 0 bases and 5 bases, there was a span of 13 bases. MiXCR was run by TCRdb on the reads, yielding one entry per CDR3 protein. The data show more than 85,000 distinct CDR3 sequences, 16% seen once. This clonotype was observed at least ten times. What it binds is not known. The chain recombines TRBV7-8 with TRBJ2-5; D may be TRBD1 (6 bases). The receptor was isolated from a human donor in good health (CMV status not recorded). Some clones in this sample may be carry-over from other donors' samples. The sequencing input was PBMCs. The chain's CDR3 is CASSLALQGYETQYF. In DNA form, the CDR3 reads TGTGCCAGCAGCTTAGCGTTACAGGGATACGAGACCCAGTACTTC.